A single sample is the source of the 6 T cell receptor beta chains below, sequenced in a study of regulatory T cells in long-lasting Graves disease. Time point: newly diagnosed GD, antithyroid drugs for less than 3 months. RNA extracted from PBMCs served as the sequencing template. Libraries of TCR beta came from iRepertoire HTBI primers plus Arm-PCR of CDR3 regions. MiXCR, applied by TCRdb to the multiplex PCR reads, yields one record per CDR3 protein. The sample yields approximately 460,000 distinct CDR3 sequences, approximately 16% seen once. This sample was also put to use in a study of T cells in Graves' hyperthyroidism and ophthalmopathy.

Sample: peripheral blood mononuclear cells (PBMCs), taken at new diagnosis, from a patient treated with antithyroid drugs. Receptors were obtained from a woman in her twenties or thirties with Graves disease.

This clonotype was seen many times. This rearrangement joins TRBV30 to TRBJ2-1; 8 positions agree with TRBD2. The CDR3 spans 16 residues. Trimming took 5 bases from V and 7 from J; bases not matched to a gene: 16. Germline assignment: CDR1 GTSNPN and CDR2 SVGIG (reference sequence). CDR3 coding DNA: TGTGCCTGGTCCTCAACCATTAGCGGGACGGTGAATGAGCAGTTCTTC. Translated: CAWSSTISGTVNEQFF.

This clonotype was detected many times. This chain uses TRBV7-2 with TRBJ2-7; 11 bases are shared with TRBD2. CDR3 size: 14 residues. CDR1 is SGHTA, CDR2 FQGNSA, per germline. J lost 8 bases, V lost 4 bases, and 7 bases had no gene match. CDR3 bases: TGTGCCAGCAGCTCTTCCGGGACTAGCGGCAAGCAGTACTTC. Translating it yields CASSSSGTSGKQYF.

In this sample, this clonotype turned up many times. The chain employs TRBV7-3 and TRBJ1-5; D call uncertain. CDR3 length equals 10 residues. Germline V gives CDR1 SGHTA, CDR2 FQGTGA. The ends were cut back, 2 bases at V and 12 bases at J, with 5 bases in the middle. As DNA, the CDR3 is TGTGCCAGCAGCTTACTGCTCCAGCATTTT. It specifies CASSLLLQHF.

The genes are TRBV5-5 and TRBJ2-1; a weak D match, TRBD2 (6 bases). V was shortened by 2 bases and J by 12 bases, with 15 bases between the two germline ends. CDR1 and CDR2 (germline): SGHKS, YYEKEE (reference sequence). The CDR3 contains 13 residues. DNA for the CDR3: TGTGCCAGCAGCTTACGACTAGTTTCTGGGCAGTTCTTC. This encodes CASSLRLVSGQFF.

In this sample, this clonotype turned up many times. This chain connects TRBV7-2 to TRBJ2-7, with D tentatively TRBD2 (5 bases). V gave up 5 bases and J gave up 2 bases, with 22 bases separating them. Germline CDR1 is SGHTA and CDR2 is FQGNSA. The CDR3 is 17 residues long. The DNA for the CDR3 is TGTGCCAGCAGCAGAGTCCCACGGACTCGCAGAACCTACGAGCAGTACTTC. Protein product: CASSRVPRTRRTYEQYF.

This clonotype was seen repeatedly, ten times or more. The genes are TRBV2 and TRBJ2-5, with D possibly called TRBD1 or TRBD2 (5 bases each). Trimming removed 7 bases from V and 5 bases from J, with 14 bases in between. CDR3 size: 13 residues. Per germline, CDR1 SNHLY and CDR2 FYNNEI. CDR3 nucleotide sequence: TGTGCCAGCAATGGGGGACCAGGGGAGACCCAGTACTTC. This codes for CASNGGPGETQYF.